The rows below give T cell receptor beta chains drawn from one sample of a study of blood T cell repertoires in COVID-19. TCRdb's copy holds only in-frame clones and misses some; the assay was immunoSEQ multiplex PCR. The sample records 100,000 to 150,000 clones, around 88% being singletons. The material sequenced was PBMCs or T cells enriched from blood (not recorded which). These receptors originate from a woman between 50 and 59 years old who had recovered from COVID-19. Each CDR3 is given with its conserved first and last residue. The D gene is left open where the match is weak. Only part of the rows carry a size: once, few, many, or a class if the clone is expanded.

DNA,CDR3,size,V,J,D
TGTGCCAGCAGCCAACTTGGAGGGGGCCATGAGCAGTTCTTC,CASSQLGGGHEQFF,.,TRBV3-1/TRBV3-2,TRBJ2-1,.
TGTGCCAGCAGCTTACCTCCCGGGCAGCCCCAGCATTTT,CASSLPPGQPQHF,.,TRBV7-2,TRBJ1-5,.
TGCAGCGTGGGGACTGAGATCTCCTACGAGCAGTACTTC,CSVGTEISYEQYF,.,TRBV29-1,TRBJ2-7,.
TGTGCCAGCAGTGAAGGGCAGGGGGTCACTGAAGCTTTCTTT,CASSEGQGVTEAFF,.,TRBV25-1,TRBJ1-1,TRBD1
TGTGCCAGTAGTATTGCGACAAGACCCCCCTACGAGCAGTACTTC,CASSIATRPPYEQYF,.,TRBV19,TRBJ2-7,.
TGTGCCAGCAGCGACGGGGGAAAGCAGTTCTTC,CASSDGGKQFF,.,TRBV6-2/TRBV6-3,TRBJ2-1,.
TGTGCCAGCAGCATCACCGGGGAACGAGTTGGCTACACCTTC,CASSITGERVGYTF,.,TRBV11-3,TRBJ1-2,.
TGTGCCAGCAGCCAGGGAGCAGTCGGGATCCAAGAGACCCAGTACTTC,CASSQGAVGIQETQYF,.,TRBV14,TRBJ2-5,.
TGCGCCAGCGAGAGGACAGGGCCCGCTAACTATGGCTACACCTTC,CASERTGPANYGYTF,.,TRBV23-1,TRBJ1-2,TRBD1
TGTGCCATCAGTCGCTCAGGGGTAGATGGCTACACCTTC,CAISRSGVDGYTF,.,TRBV10-3,TRBJ1-2,.
TGCAGTGCTAGTTTAGGGGGAAGTCTCAATCAGCCCCAGCATTTT,CSASLGGSLNQPQHF,.,TRBV20-1,TRBJ1-5,.
TGTGCCAGCAGTTGGGGGGACAGGGTGCCCGATACGCAGTATTTT,CASSWGDRVPDTQYF,.,TRBV6-5,TRBJ2-3,TRBD1
TGTGCCAGCAACCCGGGACAGGGATTCTACAATGAGCAGTTCTTC,CASNPGQGFYNEQFF,.,TRBV9,TRBJ2-1,TRBD1
TGTGCCAGCAGCACAGGACAGAACCGGTACCAAGAGACCCAGTACTTC,CASSTGQNRYQETQYF,once,TRBV5-4,TRBJ2-5,.
TGTGCCAGCAGCCCAACCGGGAGAGGGGAGACCCAGTACTTC,CASSPTGRGETQYF,.,TRBV13,TRBJ2-5,.
TGTGCCAGCAAAGCGGAGAGCTCCTACGAGCAGTACTTC,CASKAESSYEQYF,.,TRBV5-4,TRBJ2-7,.
TGTGCCAGCAGCCCCCGATTAGGGGGAGAGACCCAGTACTTC,CASSPRLGGETQYF,.,TRBV5-6,TRBJ2-5,.
TGTGCCAGCAGCCCGGGATCCTTGGGGACTAATGAAAAACTGTTTTTT,CASSPGSLGTNEKLFF,.,TRBV5-8,TRBJ1-4,.
TGTGCCAGCAGCGAGACACAGGGCGGCGACACTGAAGCTTTCTTT,CASSETQGGDTEAFF,.,TRBV21-1,TRBJ1-1,.
TGTGCCAGCAGCCTTGGGGGCCCCCAAGAGACCCAGTACTTC,CASSLGGPQETQYF,.,TRBV2,TRBJ2-5,.
TGTGCCAGCAGATCCACAGGGGGGGAGTCTGAAGCTTTCTTT,CASRSTGGESEAFF,.,TRBV2,TRBJ1-1,TRBD1
TGTGCCAGCAGTTACTCTCCGGACAGCTCGATCTACGAGCAGTACTTC,CASSYSPDSSIYEQYF,.,TRBV6-5,TRBJ2-7,.
TGTGCCAGCACCGAACGGGACAGCTATGGCTACACCTTC,CASTERDSYGYTF,once,TRBV5-4,TRBJ1-2,TRBD1
TGTGCATTACGGGGAACCTACAATGAGCAGTTCTTC,CALRGTYNEQFF,.,TRBV2,TRBJ2-1,.
TGTGCCAGCAGTTTATTATGGGGGGACAGCAATCAGCCCCAGCATTTT,CASSLLWGDSNQPQHF,.,TRBV27,TRBJ1-5,.
TGCGCCAGCACGAGAGGATTCAGGGGTGATGAAAAACTGTTTTTT,CASTRGFRGDEKLFF,once,TRBV5-1,TRBJ1-4,.
TGCGCCAGCAGCTTAGGCGGGGGGGCCGGCGAGACCCAGTACTTC,CASSLGGGAGETQYF,.,TRBV5-1,TRBJ2-5,TRBD2
TGTGCCAGCACCACCGCTCCCATGGGACAGGGAGCTGAGCAGTTCTTC,CASTTAPMGQGAEQFF,.,TRBV7-3,TRBJ2-1,TRBD1
TGTGCCAGCAGTCCCGGACTCCTGAACACTGAAGCTTTCTTT,CASSPGLLNTEAFF,.,TRBV2,TRBJ1-1,.
TGTGCCAGCAGCCACCAACGACAGGCAAAGGGCTACACCTTC,CASSHQRQAKGYTF,.,TRBV27,TRBJ1-2,.
TGTGCCAGCAGTTTGGACAGAGGGGTTCCCTTAACCTACGAGCAGTACTTC,CASSLDRGVPLTYEQYF,few,TRBV27,TRBJ2-7,.
TGTGCCAGCAGTGTATCCGGGGGATACACAGATACGCAGTATTTT,CASSVSGGYTDTQYF,.,TRBV7-9,TRBJ2-3,.
TGTGCCAGCAGTTCCGGGACATACTATGGCTACACCTTC,CASSSGTYYGYTF,.,TRBV27,TRBJ1-2,.
TGTGCCAGCAGTGAAACGGGACAGGGGATACATTCACCCCTCCACTTT,CASSETGQGIHSPLHF,.,TRBV2,TRBJ1-6,TRBD1
TGCGCCAGCACCCAACCCGGACTTCGGGAGACCCAGTACTTC,CASTQPGLRETQYF,.,TRBV23-1,TRBJ2-5,.
TGTGCCAGCAGCCAACAGGGGAACACTGAAGCTTTCTTT,CASSQQGNTEAFF,few,TRBV3-1/TRBV3-2,TRBJ1-1,.
TGTGCCAGCCAAACAGGGGATCTTTACGAGCAGTACTTC,CASQTGDLYEQYF,once,TRBV6-5,TRBJ2-7,TRBD1
TGTGCCAGCAGCCTCCCCCGGACAAAACCGTACTTC,CASSLPRTKPYF,.,TRBV14,TRBJ2-7,.
TGTGCCAGCAGCTTTGCGGGAGATGAAGCTTTCTTT,CASSFAGDEAFF,.,TRBV13,TRBJ1-1,.
TGTGCCACGAGGGGAGGTACGCAGTATTTT,CATRGGTQYF,few,TRBV19,TRBJ2-3,.
TGTGCCAGCAGCTTTTCGGCCGGTGGGTCGGGTAGTATCACTGAAGCTTTCTTT,CASSFSAGGSGSITEAFF,.,TRBV5-5,TRBJ1-1,.
TGTGCCACCGCAAGAGCCGGGACAGGGGGCTTCGGAAACACCATATATTTT,CATARAGTGGFGNTIYF,.,TRBV19,TRBJ1-3,TRBD1
TGTGCCAGCAGCTCAAGGACCGGGACAGGGGTATCGGACACCATATATTTT,CASSSRTGTGVSDTIYF,.,TRBV7-9,TRBJ1-3,TRBD1
TGTGCCAGCAGCTATGGGGCTAGATACGAGCAGTACTTC,CASSYGARYEQYF,.,TRBV27,TRBJ2-7,.
TGTGCCAGCAGCCACCGGGACAGGGTATACTTC,CASSHRDRVYF,once,TRBV3-1/TRBV3-2,TRBJ2-4,TRBD1
TGTGCCAGCAGCGAGCGGGGGGCCCCCGAGACCCAGTACTTC,CASSERGAPETQYF,.,TRBV9,TRBJ2-5,TRBD2
TGTGCCAGCAGGGAAGAGGGATCGGGATACTACGAGCAGTACTTC,CASREEGSGYYEQYF,.,TRBV11-2,TRBJ2-7,.
TGCGCCAGCAGCCAAGATTTGGGACAGACGAGCTCCGGATATTTT,CASSQDLGQTSSGYF,.,TRBV4-1,TRBJ1-3,TRBD1
TGTGCCAGCTCACCAGGGGGCAAGGACGAGCAGTACTTC,CASSPGGKDEQYF,.,TRBV18,TRBJ2-7,.
TGCAGTGCTAGAGACAAATACGAGCAGTACTTC,CSARDKYEQYF,.,TRBV20-1,TRBJ2-7,.
TGTGCCAGCAGCTTAAGAGGGTCGGGCGGCTACACCTTC,CASSLRGSGGYTF,.,TRBV11-2,TRBJ1-2,.
TGTGCCAGCAGCGCGGGGTACCAAGAGACCCAGTACTTC,CASSAGYQETQYF,.,TRBV9,TRBJ2-5,.
TGTGCCAGCAGCGCTTACAGGGATCGGAATCAGCCCCAGCATTTT,CASSAYRDRNQPQHF,.,TRBV6-5,TRBJ1-5,.
TGTGCCATCAGTGAGGGACTAGAGGCGAACACCGGGGAGCTGTTTTTT,CAISEGLEANTGELFF,.,TRBV10-3,TRBJ2-2,TRBD2
TGTGCCAGCAGTTACCCGGGACAGGGATATGGCTACACCTTC,CASSYPGQGYGYTF,.,TRBV6-2/TRBV6-3,TRBJ1-2,TRBD1
TGTGCCAGCAGCCATAGTTCCCCAGCGTACGAGCAGTACTTC,CASSHSSPAYEQYF,.,TRBV7-2,TRBJ2-7,.
TGTGCCAGCAGTTGGCAGGGAAACTATGGCTACACCTTC,CASSWQGNYGYTF,.,TRBV6-2/TRBV6-3,TRBJ1-2,.
TGTGCCAGCAGCTGGAGCGGCCCTGGGGGCAATCAGCCCCAGCATTTT,CASSWSGPGGNQPQHF,few,TRBV5-4,TRBJ1-5,.